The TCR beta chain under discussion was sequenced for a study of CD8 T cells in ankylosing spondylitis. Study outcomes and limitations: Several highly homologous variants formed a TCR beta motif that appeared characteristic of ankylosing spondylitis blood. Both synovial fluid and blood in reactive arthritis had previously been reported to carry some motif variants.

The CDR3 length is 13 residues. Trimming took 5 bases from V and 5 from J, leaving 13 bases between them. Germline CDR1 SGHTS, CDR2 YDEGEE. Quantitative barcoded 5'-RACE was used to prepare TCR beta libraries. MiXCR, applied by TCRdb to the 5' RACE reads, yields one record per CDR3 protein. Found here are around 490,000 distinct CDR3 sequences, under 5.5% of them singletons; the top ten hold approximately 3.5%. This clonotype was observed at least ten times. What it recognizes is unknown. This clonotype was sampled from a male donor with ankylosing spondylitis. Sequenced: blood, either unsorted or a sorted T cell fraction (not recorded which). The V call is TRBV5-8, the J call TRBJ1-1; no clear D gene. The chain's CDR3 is CASSLSVRTEAFF. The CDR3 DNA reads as TGTGCCAGCAGTCTGAGCGTAAGGACTGAAGCTTTCTTT. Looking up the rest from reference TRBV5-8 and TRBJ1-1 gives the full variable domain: EAGVTQSPTHLIKTRGQQATLRCSPISGHTSVYWYQQALGLGLQFLLWYDEGEERNRGNFPPRFSGRQFPNYSSELNVNALELEDSALYLCASSLSVRTEAFFGQGTRLTVV.